This T cell receptor beta chain derives from a study of T cells in Graves' hyperthyroidism and ophthalmopathy. RNA transcripts were the template for amplifying TCR beta CDR3 regions. When the TCR CDR3 underwent first-round RT-PCR, the HTBI primer set was used. Using its own MiXCR run on the multiplex PCR reads, TCRdb lists one record per CDR3 protein. The table has about 640,000 distinct CDR3 sequences, under 25% seen once. The sequenced sample consisted of blood. This receptor was taken from a man aged 25 to 40 with Graves' ophthalmopathy.

CDR3 in DNA: TGTGCCAGCAGTTTAAGCTGGAGGGGCTGGAACACCGGGGAGCTGTTTTTT. Translation gives CASSLSWRGWNTGELFF. The rearrangement joins TRBV27 to TRBJ2-2, with D perhaps TRBD2 (6 bases). The V and J ends lost 2 bases and 1 base respectively, with 14 bases between them. The CDR3 runs 17 residues. Germline loops: CDR1 MNHEY, CDR2 SMNVEV (reference sequence).